One sample yielded the 28 T cell receptor beta chains listed below, sequenced in a study of cytomegalovirus exposure and HLA in healthy donors. The PCR employed 60 Vbeta primers together with 13 Jbeta primers. The method was immunoSEQ multiplex PCR; TCRdb's version includes in-frame clones alone and lacks a portion of them. The sample includes approximately 72,000 clones, over 70% of them seen just once. Sequencing input: PBMCs. The receptors shown here come from a male donor in good health and CMV-seropositive.

V is TRBV28 and J is TRBJ2-7; a possible D gene is TRBD1 (5 bases). The CDR3 sequence is 13 residues long. Trimming shortened V by 5 bases and J by 6 bases, and 14 bases separated the two germline ends. Germline V gene data show CDR1 as MDHEN and CDR2 as SYDVKM. In nucleotides, the CDR3 is TGTGCCAGCAGTAGTTACGGACACGGCGAGCAGTACTTC. It translates to CASSSYGHGEQYF. The full variable domain, rest sourced from reference TRBV28 and TRBJ2-7, is DVKVTQSSRYLVKRTGEKVFLECVQDMDHENMFWYRQDPGLGLRLIYFSYDVKMKEKGDIPEGYSVSREKKERFSLILESASTNQTSMYLCASSSYGHGEQYFGPGTRLTVT.

This clone was seen once. The chain employs TRBV9 and TRBJ2-3; 7 bases are shared with TRBD2. This CDR3 has 17 residues. Germline CDR1 SGDLS, CDR2 YYNGEE. V dropped 2 bases and J dropped 2; count of bases not matched to a gene: 11. The CDR3 DNA reads TGTGCCAGCAGCGTCGGTGGGTGGGGGGGGACCACAGATACGCAGTATTTT. Amino acids: CASSVGGWGGTTDTQYF.

This clone was picked up a small number of times. The J gene is TRBJ2-7, the V gene TRBV7-9, with TRBD1 matching over 7 bases. This CDR3 has 14 residues. Germline V gene sequence: CDR1 SEHNR, CDR2 FQNEAQ (reference sequence). J gave up 4 bases and V 6 bases, and 9 bases lay outside the gene matches. The CDR3 DNA reads TGTGCCAGCAGTCGGGACAGCGGATCTTACGAGCAGTACTTC. Translated, it gives CASSRDSGSYEQYF.

This clone occurred once. The CDR3 DNA is TGTGCCAGTAGCCTTGAGTCAGGGGCGGGCTACACCTTC. It encodes CASSLESGAGYTF. The rearrangement uses TRBV19 and TRBJ1-2; a possible D gene is TRBD1 (6 bases). CDR3 length: 13 amino acids. CDR1 and CDR2 (germline): LNHDA, SQIVND (reference sequence). Trimming pared 6 bases from V and 8 bases from J, leaving 16 bases between.

This sequence joins TRBV27 and TRBJ2-7; the D gene is possibly TRBD2 (5 bases). CDR3 length: 17 amino acids. Germline V gene lookup returns CDR1 MNHEY and CDR2 SMNVEV (reference sequence). V dropped 5 bases and J dropped 1 base, with 21 bases sitting between them. DNA for the CDR3: TGTGCCAGCAGTCCCTCCTCGGGCGACTACCTATCCTACGAGCAGTACTTC. Amino acids: CASSPSSGDYLSYEQYF.

This rearrangement joins TRBV5-4 to TRBJ1-2; 8 bases are a match to TRBD1. There are 15 residues in the CDR3. Per the germline V gene, CDR1 is SGHNT and CDR2 is YYREEE (reference sequence). The V gene end was trimmed by 0 bases and the J gene end by 2 bases; junction bases not matched to a gene: 3. The CDR3 loop is CASSLGQGANYGYTF. For the CDR3, the DNA is TGTGCCAGCAGCTTGGGGCAGGGGGCGAACTATGGCTACACCTTC.

The chain uses TRBV27 and TRBJ2-5; 8 bases are a match to TRBD1. V was clipped by 5 bases and J by 4 bases; unmatched bases: 9. Germline V CDR1 and CDR2: MNHEY, SMNVEV (reference sequence). The CDR3 consists of 15 residues. CDR3 coding DNA: TGTGCCAGCAGTCCCTCCGACAGGGGAGGAGAGACCCAGTACTTC. Amino acids: CASSPSDRGGETQYF.

The chain is built from TRBV5-4 and TRBJ1-6; D ambiguous. The CDR3 runs to 14 residues. Germline CDR1 is SGHNT and CDR2 is YYREEE (reference sequence). V shed 4 bases and J shed 7 bases, with 12 bases lying between them. The DNA of the CDR3 is TGTGCCAGCAGCCTAAACTACGGAAATTCACCCCTCCACTTT. Its protein product is CASSLNYGNSPLHF.

The J gene is TRBJ2-7, the V gene TRBV9; D is perhaps TRBD2 (6 bases). The V gene lost 2 bases and the J gene lost 6 bases, with 12 bases spanning the gap. The CDR3 contains 13 residues. Germline V gives CDR1 SGDLS, CDR2 YYNGEE. CDR3 coding DNA: TGTGCCAGCAGCGTTGGTGTCGGGAGCGAGCAGTACTTC. Translation: CASSVGVGSEQYF.

The chain carries TRBV5-6 and TRBJ1-2; D uncertain. The germline V gene has CDR1 SGHDT and CDR2 YYEEEE. CDR3 length: 15 residues. V was shortened by 4 bases and J by 3 bases, with 16 bases between the two germline ends. In DNA form, the CDR3 reads TGTGCCAGCAGCCACCTAAACGGGTTTCACTATGGCTACACCTTC. Its protein product is CASSHLNGFHYGYTF.

The V gene is TRBV9, the J gene TRBJ2-3, with TRBD2 matching over 9 bases. The ends lost 6 bases at V and 5 bases at J; junction bases unmatched: 7. Germline CDR1 is SGDLS and CDR2 is YYNGEE. The CDR3 has 14 amino acids. CDR3 in DNA: TGTGCCAGCAAGCGGGGGGTCGGGGAAGATACGCAGTATTTT. Translation: CASKRGVGEDTQYF.

This clone appeared a few times. The chain combines TRBV25-1 with TRBJ1-1; 10 bases are shared with TRBD1. V gave up 5 bases and J gave up 4 bases; unmatched junction bases: 16. The CDR3 has 18 amino acids. Germline CDR1 MGHDK, CDR2 SYGVNS. The CDR3 sequence: CASSSTRQGAWGPTEAFF. The CDR3 DNA is TGTGCCAGCAGTTCAACCCGACAGGGGGCATGGGGCCCCACTGAAGCTTTCTTT.

The chain links TRBV28 to TRBJ2-7, with 8 nucleotides matching TRBD1. V dropped 4 bases and J dropped 6; count of bases not matched to a gene: 8. The V gene's germline CDR1 is MDHEN and CDR2 SYDVKM. This CDR3 is 14 amino acids long. The CDR3 loop is CASSSGGENFEQYF. CDR3 DNA sequence: TGTGCCAGCAGTTCAGGGGGCGAAAACTTCGAGCAGTACTTC.

This chain links TRBV27 with TRBJ1-1, with TRBD1 as a possible D gene (6 bases). The CDR3 sequence is 15 residues long. Germline-derived CDR1 and CDR2 are MNHEY and SMNVEV (reference sequence). Trimming shortened V by 3 bases and J by 5 bases, and 16 bases separated the two germline ends. CDR3 protein: CASSFGLPTGTEAFF. The CDR3 nucleotides read TGTGCCAGCAGTTTCGGACTCCCAACAGGGACTGAAGCTTTCTTT.

The chain is built from TRBV6-6 and TRBJ1-2; possible D gene TRBD1, 5 bases. Trimming took 5 bases from V and 4 from J, leaving 11 bases between them. There are 13 residues in the CDR3. From germline, CDR1 is MNHNY and CDR2 SVGAGI (reference sequence). In DNA form, the CDR3 reads TGTGCCAGCAGTCCCGGGACTGTCTATGGCTACACCTTC. It specifies CASSPGTVYGYTF.

V gene TRBV2 combines with J gene TRBJ2-1; D is possibly TRBD2 (6 bases). V gave up 7 bases and J gave up 0 bases, with 16 bases separating them. Germline-derived CDR1 and CDR2 are SNHLY and FYNNEI. The CDR3 runs 16 residues. The DNA for the CDR3 is TGTGCCAGCAAGATCGGGGGTAGGAGCTCCTACAATGAGCAGTTCTTC. This gives the protein CASKIGGRSSYNEQFF.

This clone was recorded a few times. The gene calls are TRBV7-2 and TRBJ2-4; 11 nucleotides match TRBD2. CDR1 and CDR2 (germline): SGHTA, FQGNSA. V trimming: 2 bases; J trimming: 7 bases; junction bases outside the gene matches: 7. The CDR3 is 16 amino acids. Here the CDR3 reads CASSLSTSGRGNIQYF. Written as DNA, the CDR3 is TGTGCCAGCAGCTTATCAACTAGCGGGAGAGGGAACATTCAGTACTTC.

This sequence joins TRBV19 and TRBJ2-7; TRBD1 is a possible D gene (6 bases). The CDR3 length is 15 residues. Germline-derived CDR1 and CDR2 are LNHDA and SQIVND (reference sequence). V lost 5 bases and J 2 bases, leaving 16 bases between the germline ends. CDR3 loop: CASSPIRDNTYEQYF. Here the CDR3 DNA reads TGTGCCAGTAGTCCAATACGGGACAACACCTACGAGCAGTACTTC.

V gene TRBV2 combines with J gene TRBJ2-2; the D gene is possibly TRBD2 (6 bases). The V gene's germline CDR1 is SNHLY and CDR2 FYNNEI. V was shortened by 7 bases and J by 6 bases, with 15 bases between the two germline ends. This CDR3 spans 14 amino acids. Written as DNA, the CDR3 is TGTGCCAGCAAAGGGACGCGGAGGGCCGGGGAGCTGTTTTTT. Its protein is CASKGTRRAGELFF.

The V and J genes are TRBV6-5 and TRBJ1-3; D may be TRBD1 (5 bases). Per germline, CDR1 MNHEY and CDR2 SVGAGI. Deletions cut 2 bases from V and 2 bases from J, with 10 bases between. The CDR3 has 15 residues. DNA for the CDR3: TGTGCCAGCAGTTACAGCGGGGGAACTGGAAACACCATATATTTT. Amino acid sequence: CASSYSGGTGNTIYF.

The genes are TRBV28 and TRBJ1-1, with a weak D call TRBD1 (5 bases). The CDR3 contains 14 residues. The ends were cut back, 6 bases at V and 1 base at J, with 12 bases in the middle. Per the germline V gene, CDR1 is MDHEN and CDR2 is SYDVKM. The CDR3 DNA follows: TGTGCCAGCAGCATTTACCAGGGGAACACTGAAGCTTTCTTT. Amino acid sequence: CASSIYQGNTEAFF.

This clone has just a few counts. CDR3 nucleotide sequence: TGTGCCAGCGCATCCCCCCGGGGAAGGGAGACCCAGTACTTC. It encodes CASASPRGRETQYF. The V gene is TRBV28, the J gene TRBJ2-5; D perhaps matches TRBD2 (5 bases). V was trimmed by 8 bases and J by 5 bases, leaving 18 bases between them. In germline, CDR1 is MDHEN, CDR2 SYDVKM. This CDR3 comprises 14 residues. Looking up the rest from reference TRBV28 and TRBJ2-5 gives the full variable domain: DVKVTQSSRYLVKRTGEKVFLECVQDMDHENMFWYRQDPGLGLRLIYFSYDVKMKEKGDIPEGYSVSREKKERFSLILESASTNQTSMYLCASASPRGRETQYFGPGTRLLVL.

The chain is built from TRBV21-1 and TRBJ2-7; the table calls TRBD1, which could not be checked here. TRBV21-1 is marked as a pseudogene. This CDR3 region has 13 residues. Written as DNA, the CDR3 is TGTGCCAGAACTACGACAGGGACCGGGGAGCAGTACTTC. Residues: CARTTTGTGEQYF.

The genes are TRBV7-9 and TRBJ2-1; no clear D. The CDR3 is made up of 12 amino acids. Germline loops: CDR1 SEHNR, CDR2 FQNEAQ (reference sequence). Trimming shortened V by 4 bases and J by 6 bases, and 7 bases separated the two germline ends. The CDR3 region is CASSYGSNEQFF. Here the CDR3 DNA reads TGTGCCAGCAGCTACGGTTCCAATGAGCAGTTCTTC.

The CDR3 DNA is TGTGCCAGCTCACCCGTAACCATAGACAATGAGCAGTTCTTC. Amino acid sequence: CASSPVTIDNEQFF. The chain is built from TRBV18 and TRBJ2-1; no definite D call. The CDR3 spans 14 residues. Germline V gene lookup returns CDR1 KGHSH and CDR2 LQKENI. V dropped 3 bases and J dropped 5 bases, with 11 bases sitting between them.

The CDR3 nucleotides are TGCGCCAGCAGCATAGGGACAGGAGTTTCCTACGAGCAGTACTTC. Translated, it gives CASSIGTGVSYEQYF. The rearrangement uses TRBV4-3 and TRBJ2-7; TRBD1 agrees at 8 bases. This CDR3 contains 15 residues. Unmatched junction bases numbered 7, after V lost 5 bases and J lost 1 base. CDR1 LGHNA and CDR2 YSLEER come from the germline V gene.

The V call is TRBV28, the J call TRBJ2-6; no clear D gene. Per the germline V gene, CDR1 is MDHEN and CDR2 is SYDVKM. The CDR3 has 15 residues. V was cut by 7 bases and J by 2 bases, with 12 bases left in between. CDR3 coding DNA: TGTGCCAGCACGACCGCGAGGACTGGGGCCAACGTCCTGACTTTC. As protein: CASTTARTGANVLTF.

This chain joins TRBV4-3 and TRBJ1-1, with 7 nucleotides matching TRBD1. This CDR3 spans 14 amino acids. The trim removed 6 bases at V and 1 base at J, leaving 5 bases unmatched. Germline V gene sequence: CDR1 LGHNA, CDR2 YSLEER. CDR3 DNA: TGCGCCAGCAGGGAAGGGACAGAGAACACTGAAGCTTTCTTT. This encodes CASREGTENTEAFF.